This T cell receptor beta chain was identified in a study of shared clonotypes between healthy human individuals. About this clone itself: Its antigen remains unknown.

This CDR3 spans 15 amino acids. The germline V gene encodes CDR1 KGHSH and CDR2 LQKENI. Deletions cut 2 bases from V and 3 bases from J, with 14 bases between. Overall study findings and caveats: The small donor group covered limited genetic and exposure diversity.

Deep-level assay runs were performed. Sorted-subset replicate PCR reactions were performed with 200 ng DNA, corresponding to 30,000 or so T cell genomes. Measured with immunoSEQ multiplex PCR; TCRdb has only the in-frame clones, and not every one. The sample carries some 1 million clones, around 76% recorded once. The V and J genes are TRBV18 and TRBJ2-7; D may correspond to TRBD1 or TRBD2 (5 bases each). Sequencing input: memory CD4+ T cells sorted from blood. The subset here: CD45RA-negative fraction. The TCR was taken from a man aged 18-30 years in good health. In DNA, the CDR3 is TGTGCCAGCTCACCATTCCCCTTGGGGGTCTACGAGCAGTACTTC. Translating it yields CASSPFPLGVYEQYF.